This T cell receptor beta chain was captured in a study of blood T cell repertoires in COVID-19. Study-wide background: Acute and convalescent COVID-19 samples came from the United States, Italy and Spain. Nucleic acid was either cDNA or gDNA, and it came from T cells, B-cell-depleted T cells, or PBMCs.

Germline CDR1 and CDR2: SGHTA and FQGNSA. The CDR3 is 16 amino acids. The trim removed 7 bases at V and 4 bases at J, leaving 13 bases unmatched. In the authors' methods: Nucleated cell number was recorded as an estimate derived from reference gene primer amplification. Profiling relied on immunoSEQ multiplex PCR, and the TCRdb table lists in-frame clones only, not all of them. The V and J calls and the clone size are those of that table, but D and trimming were determined from the DNA. Of 200,000 to 300,000 clones in the sample, 75% to 90% were seen once. This clonotype originated in a human donor in a cohort sampled during active COVID-19. The chain carries TRBV7-2 and TRBJ2-3; 8 bases agree with TRBD2. The sample comprised peripheral blood. The CDR3 protein is CASNSWGRGEPDTQYF. The CDR3 coding sequence is TGTGCCAGCAACTCCTGGGGGCGGGGGGAACCAGATACGCAGTATTTT.